This paragraph covers one T cell receptor beta chain sequence. The antigen is undetermined. Repertoires were generated with immunoSEQ multiplex PCR, while TCRdb's copy carries only in-frame clones and drops some. Of some 76,000 clones listed, 90% are singletons. No infections or other immune events were documented during collection. The source of the sample is a study of identifying expanded T cells in peripheral blood. Study-level findings and limits: Across healthy donors, higher total template counts meant significantly greater approximately 2-week count variance.

Germline CDR1 reads SGHNT; CDR2 reads YENEEA. J gave up 5 bases and V 2 bases, and 14 bases lay outside the gene matches. The CDR3 totals 18 residues. The clonotype was recovered from a person between 18 and 75 years old in good health. J is TRBJ2-1 and V is TRBV11-3; 8 nucleotides align to TRBD2. Material for sequencing was blood. The CDR3 spells CASSLYGTSGSGDNEQFF. The CDR3 DNA sequence: TGTGCCAGCAGCTTATATGGGACAAGCGGGAGCGGGGACAATGAGCAGTTCTTC.